Listed here are 32 T cell receptor beta chains from one sample, sequenced in a study of blood T cell repertoires in COVID-19. Generated by immunoSEQ multiplex PCR, the TCRdb table keeps only in-frame clones and is missing some. The table lists 150,000 to 200,000 clones, 90% of them singletons. Sequenced input: peripheral blood. These TCRs come from a man aged 45-65 years with acute or convalescent COVID-19.

The V and J genes are TRBV13 and TRBJ1-1; 10 bases align to TRBD1. Trimming at V came to 0 bases and at J to 11 bases, leaving 12 bases not matched to a gene. Germline-derived CDR1 and CDR2 are PRHDT and FYEKMQ (reference sequence). The CDR3 length is 16 residues. The CDR3 region is CASSLGGGQGPSGAFF. For the CDR3, the DNA is TGTGCCAGCAGCTTAGGCGGGGGACAGGGGCCTTCAGGGGCTTTCTTT.

The chain has TRBV5-1 and TRBJ2-5; 10 nucleotides line up with TRBD2. V trimming: 3 bases; J trimming: 5 bases; junction bases outside the gene matches: 1. This CDR3 spans 13 amino acids. CDR1 is SGHRS, CDR2 YFSETQ, per germline. CDR3 nucleotides: TGCGCCAGCAGCTCGACTAGCGGGGAGACCCAGTACTTC. Translation gives CASSSTSGETQYF.

The gene calls are TRBV6-2 or TRBV6-3 and TRBJ2-3; D may be TRBD2 (5 bases). Deletions cut 6 bases from V and 1 base from J, with 17 bases between. Germline CDR1 is MNHEY and CDR2 is SVGEGT. The CDR3 is 16 residues long. The CDR3 nucleotides are TGTGCCAGCAGCCGAGGGCTTTGGGAGCGCACAGATACGCAGTATTTT. Amino acid sequence: CASSRGLWERTDTQYF.

The CDR3 spells CASSGGLTAYEQYF. The CDR3 DNA reads as TGTGCCAGCAGCGGCGGACTGACCGCCTACGAGCAGTACTTC. V is TRBV5-4 and J is TRBJ2-7, with TRBD2 as a possible D gene (5 bases). Germline loops: CDR1 SGHNT, CDR2 YYREEE (reference sequence). The germline V and J ends were trimmed by 4 bases and 2 bases, with 13 bases remaining between them. The CDR3 has 14 residues.

The CDR3 sequence: CASSLDTTYEQYF. The CDR3, as DNA: TGCGCCAGCAGCTTAGACACCACCTACGAGCAGTACTTC. The chain recombines TRBV5-1 with TRBJ2-7; D ambiguous. The CDR3 is 13 residues long. The germline gives CDR1 SGHRS, CDR2 YFSETQ. Trimming removed 2 bases at V and 2 bases at J, with 8 bases between.

The chain carries TRBV2 and TRBJ1-2; D may be TRBD1 (6 bases). The CDR3 spans 11 residues. Trimming removed 11 bases from V and 7 bases from J, with 14 bases in between. Germline assignment: CDR1 SNHLY and CDR2 FYNNEI. CDR3 sequence: CALQGQGGYTF. Here the CDR3 DNA reads TGTGCCTTACAGGGTCAGGGTGGCTACACCTTC. The full variable domain, with the rest looked up from reference TRBV2 and TRBJ1-2, is EPEVTQTPSHQVTQMGQEVILRCVPISNHLYFYWYRQILGQKVEFLVSFYNNEISEKSEIFDDQFSVERPDGSNFTLKIRSTKLEDSAMYFCALQGQGGYTFGSGTRLTVV.

This clone was recorded only once. This chain connects TRBV4-3 to TRBJ1-4; D unclear. The length of the CDR3 is 17 residues. From germline, CDR1 is LGHNA and CDR2 YSLEER. V was cut by 0 bases and J by 7 bases, with 18 bases left in between. The CDR3 sequence: CASSQDRQAGGGEKLFF. CDR3 coding DNA: TGCGCCAGCAGCCAAGATCGTCAGGCAGGAGGAGGTGAAAAACTGTTTTTT.

The chain joins TRBV28 to TRBJ2-7; a weak D match, TRBD1 (5 bases). Trimming cost V 2 bases and J 6 bases, with 23 bases left between them. CDR1 and CDR2 from the germline V gene are MDHEN and SYDVKM. This CDR3 has 17 amino acids. CDR3 in DNA: TGTGCCAGCAGTTTAAGTATGGGGTCTGCCGGCACAGGCGAGCAGTACGTC. Its protein product is CASSLSMGSAGTGEQYV.

The chain combines TRBV27 with TRBJ1-3; no firm D call. The V gene's germline CDR1 is MNHEY and CDR2 SMNVEV (reference sequence). Trimming removed 8 bases at V and 0 bases at J, with 11 bases between. This CDR3 is built from 14 residues. CDR3 coding DNA: TGTGCCAGCGCCGAGGGAGGCTCTGGAAACACCATATATTTT. Protein: CASAEGGSGNTIYF.

This chain links TRBV2 with TRBJ1-2, with D possibly matching TRBD1 (6 bases). The germline V and J ends were trimmed by 6 bases and 5 bases, with 13 bases remaining between them. CDR3 length equals 13 residues. Germline values: CDR1 SNHLY, CDR2 FYNNEI. The CDR3 sequence is CASRPGQPYGYTF. CDR3 nucleotide sequence: TGTGCCAGCAGGCCCGGACAGCCTTATGGCTACACCTTC.

CDR3: CASSATSGLDYEQYF. The CDR3 DNA follows: TGTGCCAGTAGTGCCACTAGCGGGCTGGACTACGAGCAGTACTTC. The rearrangement joins TRBV19 to TRBJ2-7; 9 nucleotides align to TRBD2. CDR3 size: 15 residues. Per germline, CDR1 LNHDA and CDR2 SQIVND (reference sequence). Unmatched junction bases numbered 8, after V lost 5 bases and J lost 3 bases.

The rearrangement joins TRBV7-9 to TRBJ1-3; D call uncertain. The germline CDR1 and CDR2 sequences are SEHNR and FQNEAQ (reference sequence). The ends were cut back, 2 bases at V and 13 bases at J, with 12 bases in the middle. This CDR3 region has 12 residues. CDR3 in DNA: TGTGCCAGCAGCTTACCTGCGGAGAGAATATATTTT. Protein: CASSLPAERIYF. The full variable domain, with the rest looked up from reference TRBV7-9 and TRBJ1-3, is DTGVSQNPRHKITKRGQNVTFRCDPISEHNRLYWYRQTLGQGPEFLTYFQNEAQLEKSRLLSDRFSAERPKGSFSTLEIQRTEQGDSAMYLCASSLPAERIYFGEGSWLTVV.

The chain recombines TRBV27 with TRBJ2-5, with TRBD1 matching over 10 bases. CDR1 and CDR2 from the germline V gene are MNHEY and SMNVEV (reference sequence). V was clipped by 3 bases and J by 4 bases; unmatched bases: 2. The CDR3 covers 14 residues. The CDR3 DNA follows: TGTGCCAGCAGTTTCCGGACAGGGGGAGAGACCCAGTACTTC. Encoded protein: CASSFRTGGETQYF.

This clone was recorded once. The rearrangement joins TRBV6-5 to TRBJ2-3, with 9 bases matching TRBD2. This CDR3 has 15 amino acids. The V gene end was trimmed by 6 bases and the J gene end by 3 bases; junction bases not matched to a gene: 7. CDR1 and CDR2 from the germline V gene are MNHEY and SVGAGI. CDR3 bases: TGTGCCAGCAGCCTGACTAGCGGCTATACAGATACGCAGTATTTT. It encodes CASSLTSGYTDTQYF.

V is TRBV10-3 and J is TRBJ2-1; D remains ambiguous. The CDR3 totals 14 residues. V lost 3 bases to trimming and J lost 0 bases, with 6 bases between them. Germline V gives CDR1 ENHRY, CDR2 SYGVKD. CDR3 DNA sequence: TGTGCCATCAGTGACTATAACTCCTACAATGAGCAGTTCTTC. Protein: CAISDYNSYNEQFF.

The chain combines TRBV4-2 with TRBJ1-2; TRBD1 might be the D (5 bases). Trimming left V 0 bases short and J 4 bases short, with 24 bases between. This CDR3 is 19 amino acids long. Germline CDR1 reads LGHNA; CDR2 reads YNFKEQ. CDR3 coding DNA: TGTGCCAGCAGCCAAGATTCTTCCGGGGGAGGTACCCCCCTCTATGGCTACACCTTC. Amino acids: CASSQDSSGGGTPLYGYTF.

This chain links TRBV19 with TRBJ1-5, with TRBD1 identical over 7 bases. Looked up from germline, CDR1 is LNHDA and CDR2 is SQIVND (reference sequence). CDR3 length: 13 amino acids. V shed 6 bases and J 9 bases; nucleotides not matched to a gene: 8. The CDR3 DNA reads TGTGCCAGTAGCAGCTCACAGGGGAGGCCCCAGCATTTT. It yields the protein CASSSSQGRPQHF.

The chain carries TRBV11-2 and TRBJ1-3; D ambiguous. The ends were cut back, 3 bases at V and 8 bases at J, with 11 bases in the middle. The CDR3 runs 13 residues. Germline-derived CDR1 and CDR2 are SGHAT and FQNNGV. The CDR3 region has the DNA TGTGCCAGCAGCTTGAGGACGCGGGACACCATATATTTT. It encodes CASSLRTRDTIYF.

This clone was detected only once. The rearrangement links TRBV28 to TRBJ1-2; 9 bases fit TRBD1. The CDR3 extends over 15 amino acids. The germline gives CDR1 MDHEN, CDR2 SYDVKM. V shed 3 bases, J shed 4 bases, and the junction held 6 bases outside the gene matches. The CDR3 DNA is TGTGCCAGCAGTTTCGGGACAGGGCATTCCTATGGCTACACCTTC. Its protein product is CASSFGTGHSYGYTF.

This chain joins TRBV25-1 and TRBJ1-1; unclear D gene. Germline values: CDR1 MGHDK, CDR2 SYGVNS. The CDR3 contains 15 residues. V lost 1 base, J lost 0 bases, and 9 bases lay in between. The CDR3 bases are TGTGCCAGCAGTGAATTTCTGGGCTTGAACACTGAAGCTTTCTTT. It yields the protein CASSEFLGLNTEAFF.

The CDR3: CASSIAGTGGEQPQHF. For the CDR3, the DNA is TGTGCCAGTAGTATCGCCGGGACAGGGGGCGAACAGCCCCAGCATTTT. The chain recombines TRBV19 with TRBJ1-5; TRBD1 matches 12 bases. The CDR3 is 16 amino acids. The junction had 7 bases not matched to a gene; V was cut back by 3 bases and J by 7 bases. Germline CDR1 is LNHDA and CDR2 is SQIVND (reference sequence). Full variable domain (outside the CDR3, taken from reference TRBV19 and TRBJ1-5): DGGITQSPKYLFRKEGQNVTLSCEQNLNHDAMYWYRQDPGQGLRLIYYSQIVNDFQKGDIAEGYSVSREKKESFPLTVTSAQKNPTAFYLCASSIAGTGGEQPQHFGDGTRLSIL.

The chain links TRBV19 to TRBJ1-1, with D maybe TRBD1 (6 bases). CDR1 is LNHDA and CDR2 is SQIVND in the germline V gene (reference sequence). V dropped 6 bases and J dropped 0 bases, with 14 bases sitting between them. The CDR3 has 15 residues. CDR3 region: CASRAGAVLNTEAFF. The CDR3 DNA reads as TGTGCCAGTAGAGCGGGGGCAGTCCTGAACACTGAAGCTTTCTTT.

The chain recombines TRBV7-9 with TRBJ1-1, with a weak D call TRBD1 (6 bases). Germline loops: CDR1 SEHNR, CDR2 FQNEAQ (reference sequence). Trimming removed 5 bases from V and 0 bases from J, with 13 bases in between. This CDR3 contains 15 residues. DNA of the CDR3: TGTGCCAGCAGCGCCTCCGGGACATTGAACACTGAAGCTTTCTTT. It translates to CASSASGTLNTEAFF.

V usage is TRBV6-5 and J usage is TRBJ1-5; D uncertain. CDR3 length: 14 residues. The V end was cut by 0 bases, the J end by 3 bases, with 6 bases between. Germline V gene lookup returns CDR1 MNHEY and CDR2 SVGAGI. The CDR3 DNA reads as TGTGCCAGCAGTTACTCCCAATTCAATCAGCCCCAGCATTTT. Translating gives CASSYSQFNQPQHF.

The rearrangement uses TRBV5-1 and TRBJ2-7, with D possibly matching TRBD2 (5 bases). CDR3 length equals 13 residues. V lost 5 bases and J lost 7, with 16 bases in between. CDR1 and CDR2 (germline): SGHRS, YFSETQ. Here the CDR3 reads CASRLYDRGEQYF. The DNA of the CDR3 is TGCGCCAGCAGGCTTTATGACCGGGGAGAGCAGTACTTC.

The J gene is TRBJ1-2, the V gene TRBV27; TRBD1 is a possible D gene (5 bases). The CDR3 length is 18 residues. Germline CDR1 is MNHEY and CDR2 is SMNVEV (reference sequence). Trimming shortened V by 7 bases and J by 2 bases, and 26 bases separated the two germline ends. DNA for the CDR3: TGTGCCAGCACCAAAGCGTGGGGCACAGGTACCTCAAACTATGGCTACACCTTC. Amino acids: CASTKAWGTGTSNYGYTF.

This chain uses TRBV13 with TRBJ1-5; D perhaps matches TRBD1 (6 bases). The CDR3 has 13 amino acids. The V end lost 5 bases, the J end lost 9 bases, and 14 bases lay between the germline ends. Germline CDR1 and CDR2: PRHDT and FYEKMQ (reference sequence). DNA for the CDR3: TGTGCCAGCAGCCGAGACAGGTCGCCGCCCCAGCATTTT. Protein sequence: CASSRDRSPPQHF.

The rearrangement uses TRBV28 and TRBJ2-1; D may be TRBD2 (5 bases). Germline-derived CDR1 and CDR2 are MDHEN and SYDVKM. The CDR3 loop spans 13 amino acids. Trimming cost V 7 bases and J 8 bases, with 15 bases left between them. CDR3 nucleotide sequence: TGTGCCAGCAAGCACGGGGTTATCGATGAGCAGTTCTTC. Its protein is CASKHGVIDEQFF. Supplemented by reference TRBV28 and TRBJ2-1, the full variable domain reads DVKVTQSSRYLVKRTGEKVFLECVQDMDHENMFWYRQDPGLGLRLIYFSYDVKMKEKGDIPEGYSVSREKKERFSLILESASTNQTSMYLCASKHGVIDEQFFGPGTRLTVL.

This clone was detected only once. The chain combines TRBV11-2 with TRBJ2-1, with 11 nucleotides matching TRBD2. The CDR3 totals 17 residues. The germline CDR1 and CDR2 sequences are SGHAT and FQNNGV. The V gene end was trimmed by 3 bases and the J gene end by 6 bases; junction bases not matched to a gene: 10. The CDR3 DNA is TGTGCCAGCAGCTTGGGAAATAGCGGGGGGGTAGGCAATGAGCAGTTCTTC. Its translation is CASSLGNSGGVGNEQFF.

This clone was recorded once. This chain links TRBV7-6 with TRBJ2-2, with unresolved D. The CDR3 has 15 amino acids. V lost 5 bases and J lost 2, with 12 bases in between. The V gene's germline CDR1 is SGHVS and CDR2 FNYEAQ. CDR3 loop: CASSPMPDNTGELFF. The CDR3 DNA reads as TGTGCCAGCAGCCCAATGCCAGATAACACCGGGGAGCTGTTTTTT.

The chain couples TRBV2 to TRBJ2-6; TRBD1 matches at 7 bases. The CDR3 has 16 amino acids. V was pared by 7 bases and J by 0 bases, with 6 bases of the junction left unmatched. Germline lookup yields CDR1 SNHLY and CDR2 FYNNEI. This CDR3 reads CASKDRFHSGANVLTF. Here the CDR3 DNA reads TGTGCCAGCAAGGACAGGTTCCACTCTGGGGCCAACGTCCTGACTTTC.

This rearrangement joins TRBV9 to TRBJ2-1; possibly TRBD1 for D (8 bases). CDR3 length equals 16 residues. V was pared by 4 bases and J by 2 bases, with 16 bases between. Germline CDR1 SGDLS, CDR2 YYNGEE. The CDR3 DNA reads as TGTGCCAGCAGCCCCTGGACAGGGAGGGCCTACAATGAGCAGTTCTTC. This sequence encodes CASSPWTGRAYNEQFF.